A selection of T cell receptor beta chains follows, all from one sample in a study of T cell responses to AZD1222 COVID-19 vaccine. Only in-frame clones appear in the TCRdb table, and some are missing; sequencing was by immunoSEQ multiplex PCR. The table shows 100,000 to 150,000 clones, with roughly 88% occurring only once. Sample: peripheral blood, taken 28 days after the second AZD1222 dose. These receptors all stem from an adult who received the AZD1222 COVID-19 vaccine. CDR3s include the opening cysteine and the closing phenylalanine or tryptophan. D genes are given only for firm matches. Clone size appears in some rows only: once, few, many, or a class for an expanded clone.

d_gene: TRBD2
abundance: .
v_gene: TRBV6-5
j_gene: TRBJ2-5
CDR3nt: TGTGCCAGCAGAGGGGGACTAGTAGGGGAGACCCAGTACTTC
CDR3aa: CASRGGLVGETQYF

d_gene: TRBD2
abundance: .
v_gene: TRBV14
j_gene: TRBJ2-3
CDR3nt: TGTGCCAGCAGCCTGGGAGGTACCGCGGGAGGCGAAGATACGCAGTATTTT
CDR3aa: CASSLGGTAGGEDTQYF

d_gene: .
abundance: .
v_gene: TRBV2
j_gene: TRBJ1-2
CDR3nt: TGTGCCAGCAGCCCGGGGAGTCCCTATGGCTACACCTTC
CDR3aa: CASSPGSPYGYTF

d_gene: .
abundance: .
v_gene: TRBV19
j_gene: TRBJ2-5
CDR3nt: TGTGCCAGTAGTCCCCTGCGAGAGACCCAGTACTTC
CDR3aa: CASSPLRETQYF

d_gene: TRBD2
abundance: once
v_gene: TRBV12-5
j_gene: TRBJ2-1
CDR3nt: TGTGCTAGTGGTTCCTCGGGGGGGGAGGTGCAGTTCTTC
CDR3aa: CASGSSGGEVQFF

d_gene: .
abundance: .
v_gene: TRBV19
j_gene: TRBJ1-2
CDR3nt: TGTGCCAGTAGTGCGCCACAGGGCTCGGAGGACTATGGCTACACCTTC
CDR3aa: CASSAPQGSEDYGYTF

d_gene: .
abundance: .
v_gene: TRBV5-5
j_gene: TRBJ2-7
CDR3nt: TGTGCCAGCAGCTTAGACGGTCCCTACGAGCAGTACTTC
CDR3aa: CASSLDGPYEQYF

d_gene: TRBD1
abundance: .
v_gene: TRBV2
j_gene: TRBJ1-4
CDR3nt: TGTGCCAGCAGGGGGGACAGGGGGAATGAAAAACTGTTTTTT
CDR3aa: CASRGDRGNEKLFF

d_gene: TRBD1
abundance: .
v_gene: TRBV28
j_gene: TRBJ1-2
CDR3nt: TGTGCCAGCAGCCCGACCCTGGGACAGGGGGAGTCTGGCTACACCTTC
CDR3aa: CASSPTLGQGESGYTF

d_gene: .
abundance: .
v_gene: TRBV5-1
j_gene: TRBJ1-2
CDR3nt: TGCGCCAGCAGCTTGGCTGCGGACTATGGCTACACCTTC
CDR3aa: CASSLAADYGYTF

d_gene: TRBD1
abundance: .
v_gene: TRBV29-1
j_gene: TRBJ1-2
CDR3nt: TGCAGCGTTGTTGTACAGGGGGCTATCTATGGCTACACCTTC
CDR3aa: CSVVVQGAIYGYTF

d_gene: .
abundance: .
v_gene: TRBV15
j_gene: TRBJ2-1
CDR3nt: TGTGCCACCAGCAGAGATCTAGGGTACAACAATGAGCAGTTCTTC
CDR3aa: CATSRDLGYNNEQFF

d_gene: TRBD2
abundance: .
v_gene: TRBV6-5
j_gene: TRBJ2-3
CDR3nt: TGTGCCAGCAGTTACCTAGCGGGAGGAAAAGATACGCAGTATTTT
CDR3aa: CASSYLAGGKDTQYF

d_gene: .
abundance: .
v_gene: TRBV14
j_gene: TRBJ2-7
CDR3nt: TGTGCCAGCAGCCAAGAAGGATACTCCTACTACGAGCAGTACTTC
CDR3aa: CASSQEGYSYYEQYF

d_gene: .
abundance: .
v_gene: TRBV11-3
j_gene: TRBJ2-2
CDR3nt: TGTGCCAGCAGCCTAGAGACGGGGGAGCTGTTTTTT
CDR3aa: CASSLETGELFF

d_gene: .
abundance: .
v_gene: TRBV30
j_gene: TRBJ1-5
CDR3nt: TGTGCCTGGAGTGTAAAGGGGAATCAGCCCCAGCATTTT
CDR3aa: CAWSVKGNQPQHF

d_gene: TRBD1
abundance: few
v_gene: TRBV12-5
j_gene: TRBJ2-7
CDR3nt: TGTGCTAGTGGTTTAGGCGACAGGGGCCACGAGCAGTACTTC
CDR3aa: CASGLGDRGHEQYF

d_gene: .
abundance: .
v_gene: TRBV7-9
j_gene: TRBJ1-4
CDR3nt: TGTGCCAGCAGCTTAGTACAGGGCAGCTATAATGAAAAACTGTTTTTT
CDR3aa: CASSLVQGSYNEKLFF

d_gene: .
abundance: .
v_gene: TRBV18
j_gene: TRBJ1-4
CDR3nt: TGTGCCAGCTCCCGGGCGGGTGAAAAACTGTTTTTT
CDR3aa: CASSRAGEKLFF

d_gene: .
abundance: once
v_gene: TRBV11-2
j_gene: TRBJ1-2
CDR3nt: TGTGCCAGCAGCCCGACCGGGGGGGTCAGCTATGGCTACACCTTC
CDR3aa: CASSPTGGVSYGYTF

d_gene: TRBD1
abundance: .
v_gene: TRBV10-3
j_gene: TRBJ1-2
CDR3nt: TGTGCCATCAGGGACGACAGGGGGCATTATGGCTACACCTTC
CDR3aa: CAIRDDRGHYGYTF

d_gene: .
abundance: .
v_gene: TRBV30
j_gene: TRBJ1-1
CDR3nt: TGTGCCTGGACCCAATGGCCAGGAGCTATTACTGAAGCTTTCTTT
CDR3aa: CAWTQWPGAITEAFF

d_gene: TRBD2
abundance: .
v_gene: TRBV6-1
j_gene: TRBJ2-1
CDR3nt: TGTGCCAGCAGTGAACGGGGACTAGCGGGAGGATCCTACAATGAGCAGTTCTTC
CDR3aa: CASSERGLAGGSYNEQFF

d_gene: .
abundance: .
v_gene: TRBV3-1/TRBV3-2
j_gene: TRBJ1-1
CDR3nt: TGTGCCAGCAGCCAGCGGTCGGGGAACACTGAAGCTTTCTTT
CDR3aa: CASSQRSGNTEAFF

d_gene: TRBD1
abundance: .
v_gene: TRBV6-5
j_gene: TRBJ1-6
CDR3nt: TGTGCCAGCAGTCGACGACAGGGCCGGCCCCTCCACTTT
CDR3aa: CASSRRQGRPLHF

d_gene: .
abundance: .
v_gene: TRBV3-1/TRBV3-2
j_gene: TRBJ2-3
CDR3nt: TGTGCCAGCAGCCTAAGAGAGGGCACAGATACGCAGTATTTT
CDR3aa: CASSLREGTDTQYF

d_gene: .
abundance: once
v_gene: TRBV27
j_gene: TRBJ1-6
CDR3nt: TGTGCCAGCAGCTTTGGTACGGGGCGAGCCTATAATTCACCCCTCCACTTT
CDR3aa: CASSFGTGRAYNSPLHF

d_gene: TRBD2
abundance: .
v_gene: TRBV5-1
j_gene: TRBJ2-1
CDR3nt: TGCGCCAGCAGCTTTACTAGCGGGTTTGAGCAGTTCTTC
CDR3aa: CASSFTSGFEQFF

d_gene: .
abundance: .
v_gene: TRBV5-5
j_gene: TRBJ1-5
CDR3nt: TGTGCCAGCAGCTTGGTACAGGGTTGGATTGAGCCCCAGCATTTT
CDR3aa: CASSLVQGWIEPQHF

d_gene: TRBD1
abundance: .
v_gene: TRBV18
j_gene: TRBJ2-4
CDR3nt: TGTGCCAGCTCACCACCGGGACAGGGGGCCAAAAACATTCAGTACTTC
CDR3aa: CASSPPGQGAKNIQYF

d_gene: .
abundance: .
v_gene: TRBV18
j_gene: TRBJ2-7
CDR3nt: TGTGCCAGCTCACCACCGTGGAGGAGCCAGGGTGGTTACGAGCAGTACTTC
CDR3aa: CASSPPWRSQGGYEQYF

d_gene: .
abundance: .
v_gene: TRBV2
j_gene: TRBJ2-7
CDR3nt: TGTGCCAGCAGTATGCAGTCATACCTGGGCTACGAGCAGTACTTC
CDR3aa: CASSMQSYLGYEQYF

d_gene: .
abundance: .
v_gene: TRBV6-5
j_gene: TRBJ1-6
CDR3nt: TGTGCCAGCGGGAGGCTAAACTCACCCCTCCACTTT
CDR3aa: CASGRLNSPLHF

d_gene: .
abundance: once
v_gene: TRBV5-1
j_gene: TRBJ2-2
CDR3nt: TGCGCCAGCAGCTTGTCCACCCCAAACACCGGGGAGCTGTTTTTT
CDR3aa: CASSLSTPNTGELFF

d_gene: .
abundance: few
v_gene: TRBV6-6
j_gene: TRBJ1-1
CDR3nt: TGTGCCAGCAGTTACCGACTCGGACTGTCTGAAGCTTTCTTT
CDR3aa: CASSYRLGLSEAFF

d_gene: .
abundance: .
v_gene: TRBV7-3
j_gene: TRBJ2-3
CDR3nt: TGTGCCAGCAGCTTAACGCGGGACGCAGATACGCAGTATTTT
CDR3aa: CASSLTRDADTQYF

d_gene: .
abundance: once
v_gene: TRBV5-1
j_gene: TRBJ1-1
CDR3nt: TGCGCCAGCAGCCCCGGACCACCTCCATACGCTGAAGCTTTCTTT
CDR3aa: CASSPGPPPYAEAFF

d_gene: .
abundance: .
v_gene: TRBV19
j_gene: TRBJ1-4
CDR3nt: TGTGCCAGTAGCCGTATCGCGACAACTAATGAAAAACTGTTTTTT
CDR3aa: CASSRIATTNEKLFF

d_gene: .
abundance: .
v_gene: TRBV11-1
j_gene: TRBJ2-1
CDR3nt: TGTGCCAGCAGCTTGGGCTCCTACAATGAGCAGTTCTTC
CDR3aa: CASSLGSYNEQFF

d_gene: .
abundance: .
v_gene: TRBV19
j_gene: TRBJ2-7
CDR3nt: TGTGCCAGTAGTCCTACCCTGGACCGCCCCTACGAGCAGTACTTC
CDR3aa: CASSPTLDRPYEQYF

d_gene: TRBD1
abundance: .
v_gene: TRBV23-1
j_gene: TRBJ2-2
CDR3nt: TGCGCCAGCAGTCAATCGAATATGCGGACAGGGTCTTCCGGGGAGCTGTTTTTT
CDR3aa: CASSQSNMRTGSSGELFF

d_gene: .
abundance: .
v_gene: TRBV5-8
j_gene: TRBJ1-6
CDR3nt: TGTGCCAGCAGCTTGGCCGACGGATTTCACAATTCACCCCTCCACTTT
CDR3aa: CASSLADGFHNSPLHF

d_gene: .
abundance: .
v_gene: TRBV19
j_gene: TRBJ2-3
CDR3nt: TGTGCCAGTAGCCGTTGGGGTTCGGTAGATACGCAGTATTTT
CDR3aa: CASSRWGSVDTQYF

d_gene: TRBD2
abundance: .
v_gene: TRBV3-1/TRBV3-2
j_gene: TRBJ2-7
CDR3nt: TGTGCCAGCAGCCAAGACAACCCTAGCGGGAGGGCTTTATTCCACGAGCAGTACTTC
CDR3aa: CASSQDNPSGRALFHEQYF

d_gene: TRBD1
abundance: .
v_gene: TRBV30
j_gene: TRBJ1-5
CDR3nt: TGTGCCTGGAGCCTCGGGACAGCGGGCAATCAGCCCCAGCATTTT
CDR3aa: CAWSLGTAGNQPQHF

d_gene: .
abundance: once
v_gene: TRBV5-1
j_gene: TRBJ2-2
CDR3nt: TGCGCCAGCAGCTTTGAAACAGGGGGGGAGCTGTTTTTT
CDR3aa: CASSFETGGELFF

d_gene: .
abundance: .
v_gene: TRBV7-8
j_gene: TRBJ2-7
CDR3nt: TGTGCCAGCAGCCCTCCCTTTGGGGGGAACGAGCAGTACTTC
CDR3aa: CASSPPFGGNEQYF

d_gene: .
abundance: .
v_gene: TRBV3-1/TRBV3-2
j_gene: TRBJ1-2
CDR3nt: TGTGCCAGCAGCCATCAAACGCCTAACTATGGCTACACCTTC
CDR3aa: CASSHQTPNYGYTF

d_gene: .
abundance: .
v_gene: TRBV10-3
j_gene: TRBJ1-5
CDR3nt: TGTGCCATCAGTGAGGGGAATCAGCCCCAGCATTTT
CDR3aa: CAISEGNQPQHF

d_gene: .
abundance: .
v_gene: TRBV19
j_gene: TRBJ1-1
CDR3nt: TGTGCCAGTACTCCTCAGGGAGGTGAAGCTTTCTTT
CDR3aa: CASTPQGGEAFF

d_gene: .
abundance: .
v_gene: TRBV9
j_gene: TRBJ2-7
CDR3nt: TGTGCCAGCAGCACCCTGGGGTACGAGCAGTACTTC
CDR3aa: CASSTLGYEQYF

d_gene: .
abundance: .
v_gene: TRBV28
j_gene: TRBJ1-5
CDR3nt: TGTGCCAGCAGTCCCCCGGGCAGTTTATATAGCAATCAGCCCCAGCATTTT
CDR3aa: CASSPPGSLYSNQPQHF

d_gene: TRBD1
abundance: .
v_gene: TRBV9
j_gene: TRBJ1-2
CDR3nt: TGTGCCAGCAGCGTAGGTGGGACAGCCGTAGGCTACACCTTC
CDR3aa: CASSVGGTAVGYTF

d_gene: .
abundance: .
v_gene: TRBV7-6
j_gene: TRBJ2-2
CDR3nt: TGTGCCAGCAGCTTTGGGGGGACCGGGGAGCTGTTTTTT
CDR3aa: CASSFGGTGELFF

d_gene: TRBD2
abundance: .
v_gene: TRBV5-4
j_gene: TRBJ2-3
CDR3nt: TGTGCCAGCAGCCACAGCGGGAGATTAACAGATACGCAGTATTTT
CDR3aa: CASSHSGRLTDTQYF

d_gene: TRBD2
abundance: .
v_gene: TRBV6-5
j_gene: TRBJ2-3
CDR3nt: TGTGCCAGCAGCCGACTAGCGGTGACAGATACGCAGTATTTT
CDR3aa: CASSRLAVTDTQYF

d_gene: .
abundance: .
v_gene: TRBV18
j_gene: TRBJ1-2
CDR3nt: TGTGCCAGCTCACCGACCCCGACAATTCGAGCTAACTATGGCTACACCTTC
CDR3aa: CASSPTPTIRANYGYTF

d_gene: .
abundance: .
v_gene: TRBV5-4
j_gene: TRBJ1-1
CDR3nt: TGTGCCAGCAGCTTGGACCCAAGACATTCGGCTTTCTTT
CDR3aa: CASSLDPRHSAFF

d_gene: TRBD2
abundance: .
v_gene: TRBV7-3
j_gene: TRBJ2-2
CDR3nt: TGTGCCAGCAGTTCGCGTGGGAGGGAACTGTTTTTT
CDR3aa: CASSSRGRELFF

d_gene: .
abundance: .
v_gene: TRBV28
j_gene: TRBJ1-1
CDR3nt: TGTGCCAGCAGACGATACAGGGAAGCTTTCTTT
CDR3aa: CASRRYREAFF